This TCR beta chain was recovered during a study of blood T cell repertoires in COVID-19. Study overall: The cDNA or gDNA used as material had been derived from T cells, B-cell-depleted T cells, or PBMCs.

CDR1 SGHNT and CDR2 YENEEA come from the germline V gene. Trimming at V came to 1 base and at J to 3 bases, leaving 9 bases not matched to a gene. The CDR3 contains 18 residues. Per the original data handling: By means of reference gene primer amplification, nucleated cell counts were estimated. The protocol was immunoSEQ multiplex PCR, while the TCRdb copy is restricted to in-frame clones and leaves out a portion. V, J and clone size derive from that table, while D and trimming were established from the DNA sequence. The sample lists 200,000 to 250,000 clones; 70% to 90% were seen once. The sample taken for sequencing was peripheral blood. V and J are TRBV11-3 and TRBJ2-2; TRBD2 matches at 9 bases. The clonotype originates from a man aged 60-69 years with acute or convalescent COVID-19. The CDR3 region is CASSLVRAGGPDTGELFF. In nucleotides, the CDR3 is TGTGCCAGCAGCTTAGTCCGAGCGGGGGGCCCTGACACCGGGGAGCTGTTTTTT.